This TCR beta chain was retrieved from a study of cytotoxic CD8 clonotypes in ibrutinib-treated CLL. About the study: Mean productive templates were about 260,000; mean productive rearrangements were fewer than 95,000.

V lost 0 bases and J lost 5, with 16 bases in between. Germline V CDR1 and CDR2: LNHNV, YYDKDF (reference sequence). CDR3 length: 16 amino acids. Repertoires were generated with immunoSEQ multiplex PCR, while TCRdb's copy carries only in-frame clones and drops some. The sample shows over 200,000 clones, more than 75% of them seen only once. The sample consisted of PBMCs, taken after 12 months of ibrutinib treatment. The sequence was collected from a human donor with chronic lymphocytic leukemia. The chain uses TRBV15 and TRBJ1-2, with D uncertain. CDR3 sequence: CATSRDRMLEIYGYTF. The CDR3 nucleotides read TGTGCCACCAGCAGAGACCGGATGTTGGAAATTTATGGCTACACCTTC.